The rows below give T cell receptor beta chains drawn from one sample of a study of blood T cells in healthy people across ages. TCRdb fed the 5' RACE reads into MiXCR, producing one record per CDR3 protein. Of over 500,000 distinct CDR3 sequences listed, over 40% are singletons. Sequencing was done on a sample of blood. Source of these receptors: a woman of 80 years or more in good health. CDR3s include the opening cysteine and the closing phenylalanine or tryptophan. Fields, in order: V gene, D gene, J gene, clone size, CDR3 DNA, CDR3 protein. A D gene is named only where the DNA matches it firmly. Clone size, where shown, is once, few, many, or a class for clones that have expanded.

V gene: TRBV4-1
D gene: .
J gene: TRBJ2-1
clone size: .
CDR3 DNA: TGCGCCAGCAGCCAAGGGACAAAATACAATGAGCAGTTCTTC
CDR3 protein: CASSQGTKYNEQFF

V gene: TRBV20-1
D gene: .
J gene: TRBJ2-1
clone size: many
CDR3 DNA: TGCAGTGCCCCAGCTAGCCTCTACAATGAGCAGTTCTTC
CDR3 protein: CSAPASLYNEQFF

V gene: TRBV7-9
D gene: .
J gene: TRBJ2-1
clone size: many
CDR3 DNA: TGTGCCAGCAGCCCCCCTGGGGGCCAAGAGCAGTTCTTC
CDR3 protein: CASSPPGGQEQFF

V gene: TRBV28
D gene: TRBD1
J gene: TRBJ2-7
clone size: .
CDR3 DNA: TGTGCCAGCGGGGCAGGGACAGGGGTATGTTGTTCCTACGAGCAGTACTTC
CDR3 protein: CASGAGTGVCCSYEQYF

V gene: TRBV18
D gene: .
J gene: TRBJ2-1
clone size: many
CDR3 DNA: TGTGCCAGCTCACCACAGCGGACTGGGAATGAGCAGTTCTTC
CDR3 protein: CASSPQRTGNEQFF

V gene: TRBV24-1
D gene: .
J gene: TRBJ2-1
clone size: .
CDR3 DNA: TGTGCCACCAGTGATTTCGGGTCCGGATTCTCCTACAATGAGCAGTTCTTC
CDR3 protein: CATSDFGSGFSYNEQFF

V gene: TRBV30
D gene: TRBD1
J gene: TRBJ1-2
clone size: few
CDR3 DNA: TGTGCCTGGAGTCTAAACACCGACAGGGGTGGCTACACCTTC
CDR3 protein: CAWSLNTDRGGYTF

V gene: TRBV28
D gene: .
J gene: TRBJ1-2
clone size: few
CDR3 DNA: TGTGCCAGCAGTTCCCCCGACTATGGCTACACCTTC
CDR3 protein: CASSSPDYGYTF

V gene: TRBV25-1
D gene: .
J gene: TRBJ2-1
clone size: .
CDR3 DNA: TGTGCCAGCGAACAGGGGAGGGATGAGCAGTTCTTC
CDR3 protein: CASEQGRDEQFF

V gene: TRBV6-5
D gene: TRBD2
J gene: TRBJ2-5
clone size: .
CDR3 DNA: TGTGCCAGCAGTTACGCCCTAGCGGGTAGGAATGAGCAGTACTTC
CDR3 protein: CASSYALAGRNEQYF

V gene: TRBV25-1
D gene: .
J gene: TRBJ2-3
clone size: many
CDR3 DNA: TGTGCCAGCAGTCGTCTAGATAGTTTCGATACGCAGTATTTT
CDR3 protein: CASSRLDSFDTQYF

V gene: TRBV6-1
D gene: TRBD1
J gene: TRBJ1-5
clone size: .
CDR3 DNA: TGTGCCAGCAGTGATGTAGGAGGGGGCGGTCAGCCCCAGCATTTT
CDR3 protein: CASSDVGGGGQPQHF

V gene: TRBV6-6
D gene: .
J gene: TRBJ2-1
clone size: many
CDR3 DNA: TGTGCCAGCAGTTACGTCGGCGGGGCCAGCAATGAGCAGTTCTTC
CDR3 protein: CASSYVGGASNEQFF

V gene: TRBV27
D gene: TRBD1
J gene: TRBJ2-5
clone size: few
CDR3 DNA: TGTGCCAGCAGGACAGGGTTTGGAGAGACCCAGTACTTC
CDR3 protein: CASRTGFGETQYF

V gene: TRBV6-6
D gene: TRBD2
J gene: TRBJ2-3
clone size: .
CDR3 DNA: TGCGCCGGCAGTTACTCTAGCGGACGATCAGATACGCAGTATTTT
CDR3 protein: CAGSYSSGRSDTQYF

V gene: TRBV18
D gene: .
J gene: TRBJ1-1
clone size: few
CDR3 DNA: TGTGCCAGCTCACTTAGTGAGTACACTGAAGCTTTCTTT
CDR3 protein: CASSLSEYTEAFF

V gene: TRBV5-6
D gene: TRBD2
J gene: TRBJ2-1
clone size: many
CDR3 DNA: TGTGCCAGCAGCCTCTTGGGCGCGGGAGACTCCTACAATGAGCAGTTCTTC
CDR3 protein: CASSLLGAGDSYNEQFF

V gene: TRBV10-3
D gene: TRBD2
J gene: TRBJ2-3
clone size: few
CDR3 DNA: TGTGCCATCAGGGGGACTAGCAGCACAGATACGCAGTATTTT
CDR3 protein: CAIRGTSSTDTQYF

V gene: TRBV6-5
D gene: .
J gene: TRBJ1-4
clone size: many
CDR3 DNA: TGTGCCAGCAATCGGGACGGGAGGGCCGGAAAACTGTTTTTT
CDR3 protein: CASNRDGRAGKLFF

V gene: TRBV6-5
D gene: .
J gene: TRBJ1-6
clone size: many
CDR3 DNA: TGTGCCAGCAGTTGGCGGCCTTATAATTCACCCCTCCACTTT
CDR3 protein: CASSWRPYNSPLHF

V gene: TRBV3-1
D gene: TRBD1
J gene: TRBJ1-2
clone size: few
CDR3 DNA: TGTGCCAGCAGCCAAGGGACAGGGGCTGGTGGCTACACCTTC
CDR3 protein: CASSQGTGAGGYTF

V gene: TRBV20-1
D gene: .
J gene: TRBJ1-5
clone size: .
CDR3 DNA: TGCAGTGCTAGAGTACCGGGAGTGTGGCCCCAGCATTTT
CDR3 protein: CSARVPGVWPQHF

V gene: TRBV20-1
D gene: TRBD2
J gene: TRBJ2-1
clone size: .
CDR3 DNA: TGCAGTGCTAGTGGGCTAGCGGGCACGAGCTCCTACAATGAGCAGTTCTTC
CDR3 protein: CSASGLAGTSSYNEQFF

V gene: TRBV4-1
D gene: .
J gene: TRBJ1-5
clone size: many
CDR3 DNA: TGCGCCAGCAGCCAAGCGTCAACAGCCGGCGGGGTTGAGCCCCAGCATTTT
CDR3 protein: CASSQASTAGGVEPQHF

V gene: TRBV7-2
D gene: TRBD2
J gene: TRBJ2-3
clone size: few
CDR3 DNA: TGTGCCAGCAGCTTACGGACTAGCGGGAACGCAGATACGCAGTATTTT
CDR3 protein: CASSLRTSGNADTQYF

V gene: TRBV20-1
D gene: TRBD2
J gene: TRBJ2-7
clone size: few
CDR3 DNA: TGCAGTGCTAGAGTGGTCGGGGGGGGATACGAGCAGTACTTC
CDR3 protein: CSARVVGGGYEQYF

V gene: TRBV12-3/TRBV12-4
D gene: .
J gene: TRBJ2-1
clone size: .
CDR3 DNA: TGTGCCAGCAGCAAGGGGGTATCACGCGGTGAGCAGTTCTTC
CDR3 protein: CASSKGVSRGEQFF

V gene: TRBV7-9
D gene: .
J gene: TRBJ2-1
clone size: few
CDR3 DNA: TGTGCCAGCAGCTTAGAGCAGGGGTTCAAGCAGTTCTTC
CDR3 protein: CASSLEQGFKQFF

V gene: TRBV11-3
D gene: TRBD1
J gene: TRBJ2-1
clone size: .
CDR3 DNA: TGTGCCATCAGCTTATTTGGACAGGGGACGCATGAGCAGTTCTTC
CDR3 protein: CAISLFGQGTHEQFF

V gene: TRBV12-3/TRBV12-4
D gene: .
J gene: TRBJ2-3
clone size: .
CDR3 DNA: TGTGCCAGCAGCAGAGAAGCTACAGATACGCAGTATTTT
CDR3 protein: CASSREATDTQYF

V gene: TRBV4-3
D gene: .
J gene: TRBJ2-2
clone size: .
CDR3 DNA: TGCGCCAGCAGCCAATCCGCTGGGGAGCTGTTTTTT
CDR3 protein: CASSQSAGELFF

V gene: TRBV15
D gene: .
J gene: TRBJ2-1
clone size: many
CDR3 DNA: TGTGCCACCAGCAGAGAACAGGGAGCTAGCGAGCAGTTCTTC
CDR3 protein: CATSREQGASEQFF

V gene: TRBV7-8
D gene: TRBD2
J gene: TRBJ2-1
clone size: few
CDR3 DNA: TGTGCCAGCAGCCCCGCTGGGCTAGCGGGGGATGAGCAGTTCTTC
CDR3 protein: CASSPAGLAGDEQFF

V gene: TRBV2
D gene: .
J gene: TRBJ1-1
clone size: few
CDR3 DNA: TGTGCCAGCAGACCGACGGCAATGAACACTGAAGCTTTCTTT
CDR3 protein: CASRPTAMNTEAFF

V gene: TRBV21-1
D gene: .
J gene: TRBJ2-1
clone size: .
CDR3 DNA: TGTGCCAGCAGCATTCCGGGACTAGGCCCTTACAATGAGCAGTTCTTC
CDR3 protein: CASSIPGLGPYNEQFF

V gene: TRBV20-1
D gene: TRBD1
J gene: TRBJ1-4
clone size: few
CDR3 DNA: TGCAGTGCTCCGACAGGGGTTAATGAAAAACTGTTTTTT
CDR3 protein: CSAPTGVNEKLFF

V gene: TRBV20-1
D gene: TRBD2
J gene: TRBJ2-7
clone size: .
CDR3 DNA: TGCAGTGCGTTTAGCGGGACTGACAATGAGCAGTACTTC
CDR3 protein: CSAFSGTDNEQYF

V gene: TRBV25-1
D gene: .
J gene: TRBJ1-6
clone size: many
CDR3 DNA: TGTGCCAGCAGTGAATTGACTTCAACCCTTAATTCACCCCTCCACTTT
CDR3 protein: CASSELTSTLNSPLHF

V gene: TRBV20-1
D gene: TRBD2
J gene: TRBJ2-5
clone size: .
CDR3 DNA: TGCAGTGCTCCCGGGACTAGCGGGACCCAAGGGGAGCAGTACTTC
CDR3 protein: CSAPGTSGTQGEQYF

V gene: TRBV29-1
D gene: TRBD2
J gene: TRBJ2-1
clone size: .
CDR3 DNA: TGCAGCGTTTCAACTAGCGGGAGGGCCGGTGAGCAGTTCTTC
CDR3 protein: CSVSTSGRAGEQFF

V gene: TRBV29-1
D gene: .
J gene: TRBJ2-5
clone size: .
CDR3 DNA: TGCAGCGTTCGATTCAGTAGTGAGACCCAGTACTTC
CDR3 protein: CSVRFSSETQYF

V gene: TRBV20-1
D gene: TRBD2
J gene: TRBJ2-1
clone size: few
CDR3 DNA: TGCAGTGCCCGTCCTGGGACTGCTAACACGGGAGGGGAGCAGTTCTTC
CDR3 protein: CSARPGTANTGGEQFF